These 9 T cell receptor beta chains originate from one sample sequenced in a study of cytomegalovirus exposure and HLA in healthy donors. Primers included in the PCR were 60 Vbeta and 13 Jbeta primers. TCRdb keeps only in-frame clones here, not all; method: immunoSEQ multiplex PCR. The repertoire has fewer than 120,000 clones, 75% to 90% of them found once; the top ten carry 1.5% to 2%. The sample taken for sequencing was PBMCs. Source of these receptors: a man between 40 and 49 years old in good health and CMV-seronegative.

This clone has only a few counts. This chain uses TRBV6-1 with TRBJ1-5, with 7 bases that match TRBD1. V gave up 8 bases and J gave up 2 bases; unmatched junction bases: 3. Germline V gene lookup returns CDR1 MNHNS and CDR2 SASEGT. CDR3 length equals 13 residues. The CDR3 DNA is TGTGCCAGCCAAGACAGGGGCAATCAGCCCCAGCATTTT. It is translated as CASQDRGNQPQHF.

The genes are TRBV6-1 and TRBJ1-4; D not certain. Trimming stripped 0 bases from V and 8 bases from J, with 13 bases between. From germline, CDR1 is MNHNS and CDR2 SASEGT. The CDR3 loop spans 15 amino acids. CDR3 loop: CASSEAWRVGEKLFF. The CDR3 DNA reads as TGTGCCAGCAGTGAAGCGTGGAGGGTTGGGGAAAAACTGTTTTTT.

V and J are TRBV5-4 and TRBJ1-6, with unresolved D. Deletions cut 5 bases from V and 7 bases from J, with 16 bases between. From germline, CDR1 is SGHNT and CDR2 YYREEE (reference sequence). This CDR3 is 15 amino acids long. This chain's CDR3 is CASSFGLDGNSPLHF. In nucleotides, the CDR3 is TGTGCCAGCAGTTTTGGACTGGACGGCAATTCACCCCTCCACTTT.

The V call is TRBV5-4, the J call TRBJ1-1, with D tentatively TRBD1 (6 bases). The germline V gene encodes CDR1 SGHNT and CDR2 YYREEE (reference sequence). This CDR3 region has 14 residues. V was shortened by 6 bases and J by 0 bases, with 12 bases between the two germline ends. CDR3 nucleotide sequence: TGTGCCAGCAAGTTGGGGGCGGTGAACACTGAAGCTTTCTTT. Protein product: CASKLGAVNTEAFF.

This chain connects TRBV5-1 to TRBJ1-2; weak D call: TRBD1 (5 bases). Germline CDR1 reads SGHRS; CDR2 reads YFSETQ. Trimming shortened V by 0 bases and J by 9 bases, and 15 bases separated the two germline ends. The CDR3 has 14 amino acids. CDR3 bases: TGCGCCAGCAGCTTGGGAAGCGGGGGGATTAGCTACACCTTC. Translated: CASSLGSGGISYTF.

This CDR3 is CASSPTGTGGDTEAFF. CDR3 bases: TGTGCCAGCAGCCCGACCGGGACAGGGGGCGACACTGAAGCTTTCTTT. This chain connects TRBV4-2 to TRBJ1-1, with TRBD1 matching 12 bases. CDR3 size: 16 residues. Germline trimming cut 4 bases from V and 3 bases from J; bases unmatched to any gene: 6. Germline V gene lookup returns CDR1 LGHNA and CDR2 YNFKEQ.

V usage is TRBV10-3 and J usage is TRBJ1-5; 8 bases agree with TRBD1. Unmatched junction bases numbered 6, after V lost 8 bases and J lost 3 bases. The CDR3 extends over 14 amino acids. CDR1 and CDR2 (germline): ENHRY, SYGVKD. CDR3 residues: CAIPDRENNQPQHF. CDR3 DNA: TGTGCCATCCCGGACAGGGAAAACAATCAGCCCCAGCATTTT.

The V and J genes are TRBV19 and TRBJ2-1; TRBD2 aligns across 13 bases. V shed 7 bases and J 13 bases; nucleotides not matched to a gene: 7. The germline gives CDR1 LNHDA, CDR2 SQIVND (reference sequence). The CDR3 sequence is 13 residues long. The chain's CDR3 is CASNTGTSGAQFF. The CDR3 DNA is TGTGCCAGTAATACAGGGACTAGCGGGGCACAGTTCTTC.

V gene TRBV6-5 combines with J gene TRBJ2-2; a possible D gene is TRBD1 (5 bases). The CDR3 is made up of 13 amino acids. V dropped 6 bases and J dropped 1 base, with 6 bases sitting between them. In germline, CDR1 is MNHEY, CDR2 SVGAGI. The chain's CDR3 is CASRQVNTGELFF. The CDR3 DNA follows: TGTGCCAGCAGACAGGTGAACACCGGGGAGCTGTTTTTT.